This entry describes one T cell receptor beta chain. This sample is part of a study of response to subunit inactivated influenza vaccine. A single record per CDR3 protein comes from TCRdb applying MiXCR to the RT-PCR reads. The sample yields 800,000 or so distinct CDR3 sequences, approximately 21% seen once. Germline assignment: CDR1 SGDLS and CDR2 YYNGEE. The CDR3 length is 17 residues. V was clipped by 3 bases and J by 1 base, with 18 bases between them. V gene TRBV9 combines with J gene TRBJ2-3, with D perhaps TRBD1 (7 bases). The sequence derives from a middle-aged man who received an inactivated influenza vaccine. Material: PBMCs from blood, obtained 4 to 6 days after vaccination. In nucleotides, the CDR3 is TGTGCCAGCAGCGCTAGTACAGGGGCTAGCGGCACAGATACGCAGTATTTT. Protein sequence: CASSASTGASGTDTQYF.